Following are 20 T cell receptor beta chains from one sample sequenced in a study of CD8+ T cells in alopecia areata. As to treatment: oral pan-JAK inhibitor, 5-10 mg twice daily. Following extraction, RNA underwent reverse transcription to cDNA, which served as the sequencing template. The data were produced by immunoSEQ multiplex PCR, yet TCRdb's version contains in-frame clones alone and is incomplete. This table holds around 120,000 clones, more than 40% found once. Sequencing used CD4+ T cells sorted from blood, obtained at week 4, from a patient treated with tofacitinib. The receptors derive from a human donor with alopecia areata.

The genes are TRBV4-2 and TRBJ2-2; no reliable D call. The CDR3 is made up of 16 amino acids. CDR1 and CDR2 from the germline V gene are LGHNA and YNFKEQ. Trimming shortened V by 3 bases and J by 1 base, and 12 bases separated the two germline ends. CDR3 DNA: TGTGCCAGCAGCCAGGAACCCCGACAGAACACCGGGGAGCTGTTTTTT. Its translation: CASSQEPRQNTGELFF.

This clone was recorded a few times. At the DNA level, this CDR3 is encoded by other sequences in the same sample as well. The chain couples TRBV5-1 to TRBJ1-2, with 11 bases fitting TRBD1. Germline values: CDR1 SGHRS, CDR2 YFSETQ. This CDR3 contains 15 residues. Losses at the gene ends were 0 bases for V and 3 bases for J; bases not matched to a gene: 1. In nucleotides, the CDR3 is TGCGCCAGCAGCTTGGAGGGACAGGGGGACTATGGCTACACCTTC. Protein product: CASSLEGQGDYGYTF.

In DNA, the CDR3 is TGTGCCAGCAGCTTAACTAGAGGAACCGGGGAGCTGTTTTTT. Its translation is CASSLTRGTGELFF. The rearrangement links TRBV7-3 to TRBJ2-2; D is undetermined. With 0 bases removed from V and 5 bases from J, the gap between germline ends came to 7 bases. CDR3 size: 14 residues. CDR1 is SGHTA and CDR2 is FQGTGA in the germline V gene.

The chain combines TRBV5-1 with TRBJ2-3; no definite D call. The germline gives CDR1 SGHRS, CDR2 YFSETQ. The CDR3 sequence is 14 residues long. Trimming cost V 2 bases and J 0 bases, with 7 bases left between them. The CDR3 DNA sequence: TGCGCCAGCAGCTTTGGAGCTAGCACAGATACGCAGTATTTT. Amino acids: CASSFGASTDTQYF. The whole variable domain, filled in from reference TRBV5-1 and TRBJ2-3, reads KAGVTQTPRYLIKTRGQQVTLSCSPISGHRSVSWYQQTPGQGLQFLFEYFSETQRNKGNFPGRFSGRQFSNSRSEMNVSTLELGDSALYLCASSFGASTDTQYFGPGTRLTVL.

The chain is built from TRBV7-2 and TRBJ2-6; D might be TRBD2 (5 bases). There are 15 residues in the CDR3. V lost 3 bases, J lost 2 bases, and 8 bases lay in between. Germline CDR1 SGHTA, CDR2 FQGNSA. The CDR3: CASSFAGTGANVLTF. CDR3 nucleotide sequence: TGTGCCAGCAGCTTCGCCGGGACTGGGGCCAACGTCCTGACTTTC.

The genes are TRBV14 and TRBJ1-1; D is perhaps TRBD1 (6 bases). Germline values: CDR1 SGHDN, CDR2 FVKESK. CDR3 length: 13 residues. Trimming removed 1 base at V and 8 bases at J, with 11 bases between. CDR3 protein: CASSQVIGTEAFF. CDR3 in DNA: TGTGCCAGCAGCCAAGTCATCGGGACAGAAGCTTTCTTT.

Points on this clone: Other nucleotide sequences in the sample specify the same CDR3. The rearrangement links TRBV30 to TRBJ1-1; 10 bases are shared with TRBD1. V trimming: 3 bases; J trimming: 8 bases; junction bases outside the gene matches: 3. In germline, CDR1 is GTSNPN, CDR2 SVGIG (reference sequence). The CDR3 length is 12 residues. The CDR3 sequence is CAWSWDRGEAFF. The CDR3 bases are TGTGCCTGGAGCTGGGACAGGGGAGAAGCTTTCTTT. Filled out from reference TRBV30 and TRBJ1-1, the complete variable domain reads SQTIHQWPATLVQPVGSPLSLECTVEGTSNPNLYWYRQAAGRGLQLLFYSVGIGQISSEVPQNLSASRPQDRQFILSSKKLLLSDSGFYLCAWSWDRGEAFFGQGTRLTVV.

The CDR3 reads CASSQTGQNTEAFF. CDR3 in DNA: TGTGCCAGCAGCCAAACGGGACAGAACACTGAAGCTTTCTTT. The chain has TRBV4-2 and TRBJ1-1; a possible D gene is TRBD1 (6 bases). V was cut by 2 bases and J by 1 base, with 8 bases left in between. CDR1 and CDR2 (germline): LGHNA, YNFKEQ. This CDR3 spans 14 amino acids.

This CDR3 is CSVVAGSELYGYTF. DNA of the CDR3: TGCAGCGTTGTCGCGGGAAGTGAGTTATATGGCTACACCTTC. The chain couples TRBV29-1 to TRBJ1-2; D gene ambiguous. The V gene lost 4 bases and the J gene lost 5 bases, with 17 bases spanning the gap. Germline values: CDR1 SQVTM, CDR2 ANQGSEA. The CDR3 is made up of 14 amino acids.

V gene TRBV15 combines with J gene TRBJ2-3; D remains unclear. With 1 base removed from V and 3 bases from J, the gap between germline ends came to 17 bases. The CDR3 runs to 17 residues. Germline CDR1 is LNHNV and CDR2 is YYDKDF (reference sequence). The CDR3 is CATSRGFVGMDTDTQYF. CDR3 DNA: TGTGCCACCAGCAGAGGTTTCGTGGGCATGGATACAGATACGCAGTATTTT.

The chain has TRBV2 and TRBJ1-4; possible D gene TRBD1, 6 bases. CDR3 length: 15 amino acids. The ends were cut back, 4 bases at V and 5 bases at J, with 14 bases in the middle. Germline CDR1 SNHLY, CDR2 FYNNEI. In DNA, the CDR3 is TGTGCCAGCAGTGCGGACAGAGGGATAAATGAAAAACTGTTTTTT. It encodes CASSADRGINEKLFF. Combining the CDR3 with reference TRBV2 and TRBJ1-4 gives the whole variable domain EPEVTQTPSHQVTQMGQEVILRCVPISNHLYFYWYRQILGQKVEFLVSFYNNEISEKSEIFDDQFSVERPDGSNFTLKIRSTKLEDSAMYFCASSADRGINEKLFFGSGTQLSVL.

This clone turned up a few times. The chain recombines TRBV28 with TRBJ1-5; TRBD1 matches at 10 bases. CDR3 size: 15 residues. Unmatched junction bases numbered 6, after V lost 7 bases and J lost 3 bases. Germline CDR1 is MDHEN and CDR2 is SYDVKM. CDR3 sequence (DNA): TGTGCCAGCAACAGGGACAGGGGCGCCAATCAGCCCCAGCATTTT. Protein sequence: CASNRDRGANQPQHF. Using reference TRBV28 and TRBJ1-5 for the parts outside the CDR3, the full variable domain is DVKVTQSSRYLVKRTGEKVFLECVQDMDHENMFWYRQDPGLGLRLIYFSYDVKMKEKGDIPEGYSVSREKKERFSLILESASTNQTSMYLCASNRDRGANQPQHFGDGTRLSIL.

This clone has a handful of counts. The V call is TRBV10-3, the J call TRBJ1-1; possibly TRBD1 for D (5 bases). Trimming removed 0 bases from V and 1 base from J, with 12 bases in between. The CDR3 has 16 amino acids. Germline CDR1 and CDR2: ENHRY and SYGVKD. The CDR3 bases are TGTGCCATCAGTGAGTCCTGGGACCTGAAGAACACTGAAGCTTTCTTT. It encodes CAISESWDLKNTEAFF.

A word on this clone: Relative to the germline gene, one junction end is altered; a read error may explain this. The chain links TRBV30 to TRBJ1-2; a possible D gene is TRBD1 (5 bases). CDR1 is GTSNPN, CDR2 SVGIG, per germline (reference sequence). The CDR3 spans 10 residues. Written as DNA, the CDR3 is TGTGCCTGGAAATCGGAGGGGCAGAACTTC. Protein: CAWKSEGQNF. Full variable domain (missing parts from reference TRBV30 and TRBJ1-2): SQTIHQWPATLVQPVGSPLSLECTVEGTSNPNLYWYRQAAGRGLQLLFYSVGIGQISSEVPQNLSASRPQDRQFILSSKKLLLSDSGFYLCAWKSEGQNFGSGTRLTVV.

This clone was found a few times. This chain uses TRBV9 with TRBJ1-2; D might be TRBD1 (5 bases). This CDR3 comprises 12 residues. Germline V gene data show CDR1 as SGDLS and CDR2 as YYNGEE. Trimming removed 4 bases at V and 8 bases at J, with 12 bases between. CDR3 in DNA: TGTGCCAGCAGCCCCCGAGGGGACGGCTACACCTTC. Translating gives CASSPRGDGYTF.

This clone was seen a few times. The CDR3 is CSVPKMDSHTEAFF. The CDR3 region has the DNA TGCAGCGTACCCAAAATGGACAGTCACACTGAAGCTTTCTTT. The V call is TRBV29-1, the J call TRBJ1-1; tentative D call: TRBD1 (6 bases). CDR1 is SQVTM and CDR2 is ANQGSEA in the germline V gene. V lost 6 bases and J lost 3, with 17 bases in between. The CDR3 covers 14 residues.

A few counts support this clone. J is TRBJ2-7 and V is TRBV5-6, with 15 bases matching TRBD2. V lost 5 bases and J lost 4; bases outside the gene matches: 7. The CDR3 length is 16 residues. Per the germline V gene, CDR1 is SGHDT and CDR2 is YYEEEE. The CDR3 DNA is TGTGCCAGCAGAAATGGACTAGCGGGAGGGCTATACGAGCAGTACTTC. Its translation is CASRNGLAGGLYEQYF. The whole variable domain, remainder taken from reference TRBV5-6 and TRBJ2-7, is DAGVTQSPTHLIKTRGQQVTLRCSPKSGHDTVSWYQQALGQGPQFIFQYYEEEERQRGNFPDRFSGHQFPNYSSELNVNALLLGDSALYLCASRNGLAGGLYEQYFGPGTRLTVT.

The chain employs TRBV29-1 and TRBJ1-4; the D gene is possibly TRBD1 (5 bases). CDR1 SQVTM and CDR2 ANQGSEA come from the germline V gene. Trimming pared 7 bases from V and 6 bases from J, leaving 18 bases between. The CDR3 is made up of 14 amino acids. Here the CDR3 reads CSAVLGGGDEKLFF. In nucleotides, the CDR3 is TGCAGCGCCGTCCTGGGGGGGGGTGATGAAAAACTGTTTTTT.

The chain combines TRBV30 with TRBJ2-2, with unresolved D. V was pared by 2 bases and J by 9 bases, with 10 bases between. Germline assignment: CDR1 GTSNPN and CDR2 SVGIG (reference sequence). This CDR3 spans 12 amino acids. CDR3 residues: CAWSLGPRELFF. As DNA, the CDR3 is TGTGCCTGGAGTTTGGGTCCCCGGGAGCTGTTTTTT.

The chain combines TRBV11-2 with TRBJ2-5; 7 bases fit TRBD2. CDR3 length: 15 amino acids. Trimming removed 1 base from V and 1 base from J; junction bases left unmatched: 3. The V gene's germline CDR1 is SGHAT and CDR2 FQNNGV. The CDR3 reads CASSLGASGQETQYF. CDR3 nucleotides: TGTGCCAGCAGCTTAGGGGCTAGCGGCCAAGAGACCCAGTACTTC.